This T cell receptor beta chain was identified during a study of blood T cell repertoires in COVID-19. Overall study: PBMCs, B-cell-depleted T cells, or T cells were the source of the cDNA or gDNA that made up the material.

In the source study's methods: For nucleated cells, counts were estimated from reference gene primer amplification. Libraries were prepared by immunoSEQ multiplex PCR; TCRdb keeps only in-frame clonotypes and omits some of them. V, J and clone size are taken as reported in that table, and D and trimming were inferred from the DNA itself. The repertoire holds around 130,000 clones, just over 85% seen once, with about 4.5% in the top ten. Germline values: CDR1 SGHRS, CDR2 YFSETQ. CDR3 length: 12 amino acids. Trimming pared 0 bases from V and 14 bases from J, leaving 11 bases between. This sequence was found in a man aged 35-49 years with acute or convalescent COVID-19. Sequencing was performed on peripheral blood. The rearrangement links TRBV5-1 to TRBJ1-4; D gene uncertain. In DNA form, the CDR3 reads TGCGCCAGCAGCTTGGACGGGGAGTATCTGTTTTTT. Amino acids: CASSLDGEYLFF.